The next 7 T cell receptor beta chains were all read from a single sample in a study of blood T cell repertoires in COVID-19. Using immunoSEQ multiplex PCR, the repertoire was profiled, and TCRdb retains in-frame clones only, with some absent. The sample carries 150,000 to 200,000 clones, 86% recorded once. The sequencing input was peripheral blood. The receptors derive from a woman aged 80 or over in a cohort sampled during active or convalescent COVID-19.

The chain links TRBV5-1 to TRBJ2-1, with TRBD2 matching over 15 bases. The germline CDR1 and CDR2 sequences are SGHRS and YFSETQ. J lost 2 bases, V lost 4 bases, and 10 bases had no gene match. CDR3 length: 19 amino acids. Here the CDR3 reads CASSPGLAGGPRAYNEQFF. CDR3 coding DNA: TGCGCCAGCAGCCCTGGACTAGCGGGAGGGCCCCGAGCCTACAATGAGCAGTTCTTC.

The V gene is TRBV5-4, the J gene TRBJ1-4, with D possibly matching TRBD1 (5 bases). The V and J ends lost 0 bases and 8 bases respectively, with 14 bases between them. Germline-derived CDR1 and CDR2 are SGHNT and YYREEE (reference sequence). The CDR3 consists of 15 residues. CDR3 DNA: TGTGCCAGCAGCTTGGCAAGGGGATCCACGGAAAAACTGTTTTTT. Its translation is CASSLARGSTEKLFF.

V usage is TRBV27 and J usage is TRBJ1-6, with a weak D call TRBD1 (5 bases). This CDR3 is built from 14 residues. Germline CDR1 MNHEY, CDR2 SMNVEV (reference sequence). The V end lost 5 bases, the J end lost 3 bases, and 8 bases lay between the germline ends. DNA for the CDR3: TGTGCCAGCAGTGTAGACAGCTATAATTCACCCCTCCACTTT. Protein sequence: CASSVDSYNSPLHF.

This clone was recorded only once. The rearrangement links TRBV27 to TRBJ1-3; possible D gene TRBD1, 6 bases. Between the trimmed V and J ends, which lost 4 bases and 0 bases, there was a span of 13 bases. The germline gives CDR1 MNHEY, CDR2 SMNVEV (reference sequence). The CDR3 contains 16 residues. The CDR3 loop is CASSSEGRGSGNTIYF. As DNA, the CDR3 is TGTGCCAGCAGTTCCGAGGGCAGGGGCTCTGGAAACACCATATATTTT.

The V gene is TRBV6-6, the J gene TRBJ1-6, with 7 positions matching TRBD1. This CDR3 is 15 amino acids long. V lost 4 bases and J lost 9; bases outside the gene matches: 9. The germline V gene has CDR1 MNHNY and CDR2 SVGAGI (reference sequence). The CDR3 DNA reads as TGTGCCAGCAGTTCCAAGACAGGGCAGGGTTCACCCCTCCACTTT. This sequence encodes CASSSKTGQGSPLHF.

V usage is TRBV13 and J usage is TRBJ1-2; 9 bases map to TRBD1. With 5 bases clipped from V and 1 base from J, the junction kept 5 bases outside the gene matches. Germline CDR1 PRHDT, CDR2 FYEKMQ (reference sequence). This CDR3 is 15 amino acids long. CDR3 protein: CASSETGGLNYGYTF. CDR3 DNA: TGTGCCAGCAGCGAAACAGGGGGCCTTAACTATGGCTACACCTTC.

This chain uses TRBV7-2 with TRBJ1-2, with 11 bases aligning to TRBD1. Germline values: CDR1 SGHTA, CDR2 FQGNSA. CDR3 length: 17 residues. V shed 4 bases and J 4 bases; nucleotides not matched to a gene: 11. CDR3: CASSSRTGGSIPYGYTF. As DNA, the CDR3 is TGTGCCAGCAGCTCTCGGACAGGGGGCTCAATTCCCTATGGCTACACCTTC.